This is a list of T cell receptor beta chains from one sample in a study of control samples from healthy donors and cancer patients. Using immunoSEQ multiplex PCR, the repertoire was profiled, and TCRdb retains in-frame clones only, with some absent. The sample consists of 150,000 or so clones, 93% of them appearing once. The sequencing sample was made of blood. These receptors were collected from a man between 18 and 35 years old in good health. Both conserved end residues are part of each CDR3. The order of the fields is D gene, clone size, V gene, J gene, CDR3 DNA, CDR3 protein. The D gene is left open where the match is weak. For some rows the clone size is stated as once, few or many, or as a class when expanded; others skip it.

-	once	TRBV5-4	TRBJ1-1	TGTGCCAGCAGCCAAGCCGGGACCCCAAAGGAGGCTTTCTTT	CASSQAGTPKEAFF
-	-	TRBV19	TRBJ1-1	TGTGCCAGTAGTTGGGCAGGGGCCACTGAAGCTTTCTTT	CASSWAGATEAFF
TRBD2	-	TRBV11-2	TRBJ2-7	TGTGCCAGCAGCCCGGGGGGGGCAGGAGCCGTCTACGAGCAGTACTTC	CASSPGGAGAVYEQYF
-	-	TRBV5-1	TRBJ2-5	TGCGCCAGCAGCTTGGCTGGGGGCGAAAGGGAGACCCAGTACTTC	CASSLAGGERETQYF
-	-	TRBV29-1	TRBJ2-1	TGCAGCGTTTCTAGAGACTACAATGAGCAGTTCTTC	CSVSRDYNEQFF
TRBD1	-	TRBV2	TRBJ2-3	TGTGCCACTGAGGGACAGTTGAGCACAGATACGCAGTATTTT	CATEGQLSTDTQYF
-	once	TRBV21-1	TRBJ2-7	TGTGCCAGCATCGCCAGCGACTACGAGCAGTACTTC	CASIASDYEQYF
-	once	TRBV11-2	TRBJ1-4	TGTGCCAGCAGCAAGATGTTTGGGGGAGGTGAAAAACTGTTTTTT	CASSKMFGGGEKLFF
-	-	TRBV28	TRBJ2-7	TGTGCCAGCAGTTTATTCGGATACGAGCAGTACTTC	CASSLFGYEQYF
TRBD1	-	TRBV5-1	TRBJ1-6	TGCGCCAGCAGCTTGGGGGACAGGGCTAATTCACCCCTCCACTTT	CASSLGDRANSPLHF
TRBD1	-	TRBV30	TRBJ1-2	TGTGCCTGGAGCCGACAGGGGGCGGGCGGCTACACCTTC	CAWSRQGAGGYTF
-	-	TRBV7-2	TRBJ1-1	TGTGCCAGCAGCTCCTGGTTGGGCACTGAAGCTTTCTTT	CASSSWLGTEAFF
-	-	TRBV11-2	TRBJ1-1	TGTGCCAGCAGCTTTCGCCGCACTGAAGCTTTCTTT	CASSFRRTEAFF
-	-	TRBV19	TRBJ1-2	TGTGCCAGTAGTATCATTCACGGCGGTGTCTATGGCTACACCTTC	CASSIIHGGVYGYTF
-	-	TRBV7-9	TRBJ2-7	TGTGCCAGTTCTCAACCCGGGACGGAAGCCTACGAGCAGTACTTC	CASSQPGTEAYEQYF
-	-	TRBV12-3/TRBV12-4	TRBJ2-7	TGTGCCAGCAGTGTTCGGACCCGCTACGAGCAGTACTTC	CASSVRTRYEQYF
-	-	TRBV7-2	TRBJ1-6	TGTGCCAGCAGCTTGGGGGAATTTGAAAGTTCACCCCTCCACTTT	CASSLGEFESSPLHF
-	-	TRBV27	TRBJ2-3	TGTGCCAGCAGTTCCCAACCCCGTGGGGGCACAGATACGCAGTATTTT	CASSSQPRGGTDTQYF
-	-	TRBV6-5	TRBJ2-7	TGTGCCAGCAGTTACATGAGGGGCCCCCCACCCTACGAGCAGTACTTC	CASSYMRGPPPYEQYF
-	-	TRBV5-4	TRBJ1-4	TGTGCCAGCAGCTATGGCCCCGGACAGTGGGGCACCGGGGCTAATGAAAAACTGTTTTTT	CASSYGPGQWGTGANEKLFF
-	-	TRBV30	TRBJ2-4	TGTGCCTGGAAGGGGTCGTTAGCCAAAAACATTCAGTACTTC	CAWKGSLAKNIQYF
-	-	TRBV4-3	TRBJ2-2	TGCGCCAGCAGCCAAGTCTGGGAGGGGGAGGGCGGGGAGCTGTTTTTT	CASSQVWEGEGGELFF
TRBD1	-	TRBV27	TRBJ1-5	TGTGCCAGCACAACCGGGACAGGGGGCCAGCCCCAGCATTTT	CASTTGTGGQPQHF
-	-	TRBV19	TRBJ1-4	TGTGCCAGTAGTATTTTAGGAGCGGCAACTAATGAAAAACTGTTTTTT	CASSILGAATNEKLFF
-	-	TRBV11-1	TRBJ1-1	TGTGCCAGCAGCTCCTACAGGGCTGAAGCTTTCTTT	CASSSYRAEAFF
-	once	TRBV5-6	TRBJ1-4	TGTGCCAGCAGCTTGAAATGGGTGAGGGAGAGTGAAAAACTGTTTTTT	CASSLKWVRESEKLFF
-	-	TRBV5-6	TRBJ1-2	TGTGCCAGCAGCCAACCGAGGAGGACCGGGGCGGGCTACACCTTC	CASSQPRRTGAGYTF
-	-	TRBV2	TRBJ1-1	TGTGCCAGCAGTGGGCAGTTCATGAACACTGAAGCTTTCTTT	CASSGQFMNTEAFF
TRBD1	-	TRBV11-2	TRBJ1-1	TGTGCCAGCAGCGCCCACAGGGGTTCCCTTGAAGCTTTCTTT	CASSAHRGSLEAFF
-	-	TRBV5-6	TRBJ1-2	TGTGCCAGCACCCGGTTGGCTCTAGCCCCTTATGGCTACACCTTC	CASTRLALAPYGYTF
TRBD2	-	TRBV5-6	TRBJ2-1	TGTGCCAGCAGCTTGGTGGGGACTAGCCCTAATCGGGAGCAGTTCTTC	CASSLVGTSPNREQFF
-	-	TRBV27	TRBJ1-4	TGTGCCAGCAGGCCGGGACGGGATAATGAAAAACTGTTTTTT	CASRPGRDNEKLFF